This T cell receptor (beta chain) was sequenced in a study of T cell responses to AZD1222 COVID-19 vaccine. With 5 bases removed from V and 3 bases from J, the gap between germline ends came to 14 bases. The V gene's germline CDR1 is SGHAT and CDR2 FQNNGV. This CDR3 spans 14 amino acids. Profiling relied on immunoSEQ multiplex PCR, and the TCRdb table lists in-frame clones only, not all of them. The repertoire holds about 140,000 clones, with roughly nine tenths as singletons. The source was peripheral blood, collected on day 0 of AZD1222 vaccination. This chain uses TRBV11-2 with TRBJ2-7, with unresolved D. The clonotype was recovered from an adult in good health. CDR3 region: CASSRGSSFYEQYF. CDR3 sequence (DNA): TGTGCCAGCAGCCGCGGCTCCTCGTTCTACGAGCAGTACTTC. The entire variable domain, with the rest obtained from reference TRBV11-2 and TRBJ2-7, is as follows: EAGVAQSPRYKIIEKRQSVAFWCNPISGHATLYWYQQILGQGPKLLIQFQNNGVVDDSQLPKDRFSAERLKGVDSTLKIQPAKLEDSAVYLCASSRGSSFYEQYFGPGTRLTVT.